The next 8 T cell receptor beta chains were all read from a single sample in a study of cytomegalovirus exposure and HLA in healthy donors. The study ran its PCR with 60 Vbeta and 13 Jbeta primers. Generated by immunoSEQ multiplex PCR, the TCRdb table keeps only in-frame clones and is missing some. The table shows 160,000 or so clones, with almost 85% occurring only once. The sequenced material came from PBMCs. These receptors all come from a man between 25 and 39 years old in good health and CMV-seronegative.

The chain couples TRBV5-4 to TRBJ2-2; 8 bases fit TRBD2. This CDR3 has 18 amino acids. V gave up 4 bases and J gave up 2 bases; unmatched junction bases: 13. CDR1 is SGHNT and CDR2 is YYREEE in the germline V gene (reference sequence). The CDR3 DNA reads TGTGCCAGCAGCCCTCACCCCGGGGGGGATAGCAACACCGGGGAGCTGTTTTTT. Its translation is CASSPHPGGDSNTGELFF.

This sequence joins TRBV19 and TRBJ2-2, with TRBD2 matching 12 bases. The CDR3 runs to 15 residues. Trimming took 1 base from V and 6 from J; bases not matched to a gene: 0. Germline loops: CDR1 LNHDA, CDR2 SQIVND (reference sequence). As DNA, the CDR3 is TGTGCCAGTAGTATAGGACTAGCGGGAGCCGGGGAGCTGTTTTTT. Translating it yields CASSIGLAGAGELFF.

The J gene is TRBJ1-1, the V gene TRBV18; 8 bases map to TRBD1. J lost 5 bases, V lost 5 bases, and 4 bases had no gene match. Germline assignment: CDR1 KGHSH and CDR2 LQKENI. The CDR3 is 13 residues long. The CDR3 DNA is TGTGCCAGCTCAACAACAGGGGGTACTGAAGCTTTCTTT. It translates to CASSTTGGTEAFF.

The table lists this clone with a count of one. V is TRBV28 and J is TRBJ2-6, with a weak D call TRBD2 (6 bases). V lost 6 bases and J lost 0, with 12 bases in between. Germline V lookup: CDR1 MDHEN, CDR2 SYDVKM. CDR3 size: 16 residues. CDR3 protein: CASRRDSPSGANVLTF. The CDR3 region has the DNA TGTGCCAGCAGGCGGGACTCACCCTCTGGGGCCAACGTCCTGACTTTC.

This clone was observed a handful of times. The chain uses TRBV5-4 and TRBJ1-1, with D hard to call. Germline CDR1 reads SGHNT; CDR2 reads YYREEE (reference sequence). Trimming shortened V by 6 bases and J by 0 bases, and 15 bases separated the two germline ends. This CDR3 spans 15 amino acids. The CDR3 nucleotides are TGTGCCAGCACTAAGGACGGGAACATGAACACTGAAGCTTTCTTT. Its protein product is CASTKDGNMNTEAFF.

The chain couples TRBV5-6 to TRBJ2-5; the D gene is possibly TRBD1 (5 bases). This CDR3 contains 14 residues. The V end was cut by 0 bases, the J end by 5 bases, with 11 bases between. Germline V gene sequence: CDR1 SGHDT, CDR2 YYEEEE. The CDR3 coding sequence is TGTGCCAGCAGCTTGGGGGCCAGGGCTGAGACCCAGTACTTC. Protein product: CASSLGARAETQYF.

The V gene is TRBV7-9, the J gene TRBJ2-5; TRBD1 agrees at 11 bases. The J segment lost 3 bases and the V segment lost 5 bases, leaving 2 bases of the junction unmatched. Germline CDR1 SEHNR, CDR2 FQNEAQ (reference sequence). CDR3 length: 14 amino acids. The DNA for the CDR3 is TGTGCCAGCAGCAGGGACAGGGGGAAAGAGACCCAGTACTTC. Translation: CASSRDRGKETQYF. Variable domain in full (rest from reference TRBV7-9 and TRBJ2-5): DTGVSQNPRHKITKRGQNVTFRCDPISEHNRLYWYRQTLGQGPEFLTYFQNEAQLEKSRLLSDRFSAERPKGSFSTLEIQRTEQGDSAMYLCASSRDRGKETQYFGPGTRLLVL.

This chain's CDR3 is CASSRGGYNEQFF. CDR3 coding DNA: TGTGCCAGCAGCCGAGGAGGATACAATGAGCAGTTCTTC. The V and J genes are TRBV7-3 and TRBJ2-1; a weak D match, TRBD2 (5 bases). The V end was cut by 5 bases, the J end by 4 bases, with 9 bases between. From germline, CDR1 is SGHTA and CDR2 FQGTGA. The CDR3 sequence is 13 residues long. The full variable domain, rest sourced from reference TRBV7-3 and TRBJ2-1, is GAGVSQTPSNKVTEKGKYVELRCDPISGHTALYWYRQSLGQGPEFLIYFQGTGAADDSGLPNDRFFAVRPEGSVSTLKIQRTERGDSAVYLCASSRGGYNEQFFGPGTRLTVL.